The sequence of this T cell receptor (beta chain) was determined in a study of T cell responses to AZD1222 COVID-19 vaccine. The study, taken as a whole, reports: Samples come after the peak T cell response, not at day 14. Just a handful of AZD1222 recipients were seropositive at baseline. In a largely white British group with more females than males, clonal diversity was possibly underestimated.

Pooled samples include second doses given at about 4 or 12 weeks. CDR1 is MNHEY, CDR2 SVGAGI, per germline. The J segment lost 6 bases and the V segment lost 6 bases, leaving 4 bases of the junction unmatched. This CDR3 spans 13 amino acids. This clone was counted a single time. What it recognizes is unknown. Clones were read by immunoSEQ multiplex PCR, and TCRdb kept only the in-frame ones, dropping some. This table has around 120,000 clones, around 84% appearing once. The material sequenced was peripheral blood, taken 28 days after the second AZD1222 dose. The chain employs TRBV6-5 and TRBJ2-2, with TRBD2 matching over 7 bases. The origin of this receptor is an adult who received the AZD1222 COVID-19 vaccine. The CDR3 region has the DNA TGTGCCAGCAGGGGACTACTTTCCGGGGAGCTGTTTTTT. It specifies CASRGLLSGELFF.